This is a list of T cell receptor beta chains from one sample in a study of cytomegalovirus exposure and HLA in healthy donors. The protocol was immunoSEQ multiplex PCR, while the TCRdb copy is restricted to in-frame clones and leaves out a portion. The data contain 65,000 to 80,000 clones, roughly 79% of them seen just once; the ten biggest clones take up around a fifth. The sample consisted of PBMCs. The receptors here all came from a middle-aged woman in good health and CMV-seropositive. Each CDR3 is given with its conserved first and last residue. The D gene is left open where the match is weak. Rows may omit the clone size; those that give it use once, few, many or a size class.

CDR3 protein: CASSPRRGTGGTGQPQHF; CDR3 DNA: TGTGCCAGCAGCCCCCGAAGAGGGACAGGGGGTACCGGTCAGCCCCAGCATTTT; V gene: TRBV7-8; J gene: TRBJ1-5; clone size: few; D gene: TRBD1
CDR3 protein: CASSVVDRRNEKLFF; CDR3 DNA: TGTGCCAGCAGCGTAGTGGACAGAAGGAATGAAAAACTGTTTTTT; V gene: TRBV9; J gene: TRBJ1-4; clone size: NA; D gene: NA
CDR3 protein: CASSRGSNQPQHF; CDR3 DNA: TGTGCCAGCAGCCGGGGTAGCAATCAGCCCCAGCATTTT; V gene: TRBV9; J gene: TRBJ1-5; clone size: NA; D gene: NA
CDR3 protein: CASSQDRVWENEKLFF; CDR3 DNA: TGCGCCAGCAGCCAAGATCGGGTTTGGGAGAATGAAAAACTGTTTTTT; V gene: TRBV4-1; J gene: TRBJ1-4; clone size: NA; D gene: NA
CDR3 protein: CASSLADLAGGSNEQFF; CDR3 DNA: TGTGCCAGCAGCTTGGCGGATCTAGCGGGGGGGAGCAATGAGCAGTTCTTC; V gene: TRBV5-6; J gene: TRBJ2-1; clone size: NA; D gene: TRBD2
CDR3 protein: CASSLGTSGRDTQYF; CDR3 DNA: TGTGCCAGCAGCTTAGGTACTAGCGGGAGGGATACGCAGTATTTT; V gene: TRBV7-6; J gene: TRBJ2-3; clone size: NA; D gene: TRBD2
CDR3 protein: CASSLIRDRSSYNEQFF; CDR3 DNA: TGTGCCAGCAGCTTGATCCGGGACAGGAGCTCCTACAATGAGCAGTTCTTC; V gene: TRBV5-6; J gene: TRBJ2-1; clone size: NA; D gene: TRBD1
CDR3 protein: CASSVHRNNEKLFF; CDR3 DNA: TGTGCCAGCAGTGTGCACAGAAACAATGAAAAACTGTTTTTT; V gene: TRBV2; J gene: TRBJ1-4; clone size: NA; D gene: NA
CDR3 protein: CASSVGTSGIYEQYF; CDR3 DNA: TGTGCCAGCAGCGTAGGAACGTCCGGGATCTACGAGCAGTACTTC; V gene: TRBV9; J gene: TRBJ2-7; clone size: NA; D gene: NA
CDR3 protein: CASSYLGQPTEAFF; CDR3 DNA: TGTGCCAGCAGTTACCTAGGACAGCCCACTGAAGCTTTCTTT; V gene: TRBV6-5; J gene: TRBJ1-1; clone size: NA; D gene: NA
CDR3 protein: CASSKPPGTENIQYF; CDR3 DNA: TGTGCCAGCAGCAAGCCGCCCGGGACAGAAAACATTCAGTACTTC; V gene: TRBV5-4; J gene: TRBJ2-4; clone size: NA; D gene: TRBD1
CDR3 protein: CASSERTSGATYNEQFF; CDR3 DNA: TGTGCCAGCAGCGAGCGGACTAGCGGGGCAACCTACAATGAGCAGTTCTTC; V gene: TRBV7-6; J gene: TRBJ2-1; clone size: NA; D gene: TRBD2
CDR3 protein: CASSQGLAGGGTQYF; CDR3 DNA: TGTGCCAGCAGCCAAGGACTAGCGGGAGGTGGGACCCAGTACTTC; V gene: TRBV14; J gene: TRBJ2-5; clone size: NA; D gene: TRBD2
CDR3 protein: CATSSGDSGANVLTF; CDR3 DNA: TGTGCCACCAGCAGTGGAGATTCTGGGGCCAACGTCCTGACTTTC; V gene: TRBV15; J gene: TRBJ2-6; clone size: NA; D gene: NA
CDR3 protein: CATWQGQGGSEQYF; CDR3 DNA: TGTGCCACCTGGCAGGGACAGGGAGGGTCCGAGCAGTACTTC; V gene: TRBV10-3; J gene: TRBJ2-7; clone size: NA; D gene: TRBD1
CDR3 protein: CASAQVLAKNIQYF; CDR3 DNA: TGTGCTAGTGCACAGGTACTAGCCAAAAACATTCAGTACTTC; V gene: TRBV12-5; J gene: TRBJ2-4; clone size: NA; D gene: NA
CDR3 protein: CASSEAGGRPLHF; CDR3 DNA: TGTGCCAGCAGTGAAGCAGGGGGCAGACCCCTCCACTTT; V gene: TRBV6-1; J gene: TRBJ1-6; clone size: NA; D gene: TRBD1
CDR3 protein: CASSAGGTQYF; CDR3 DNA: TGTGCCAGCAGCGCAGGGGGGACCCAGTACTTC; V gene: TRBV9; J gene: TRBJ2-5; clone size: NA; D gene: TRBD1
CDR3 protein: CASSKSTSGEDYEQYF; CDR3 DNA: TGTGCCAGCAGCAAATCGACTAGCGGGGAAGACTACGAGCAGTACTTC; V gene: TRBV21-1; J gene: TRBJ2-7; clone size: NA; D gene: NA
CDR3 protein: CSGGGSGETQYF; CDR3 DNA: TGCAGCGGCGGGGGATCGGGGGAGACCCAGTACTTC; V gene: TRBV29-1; J gene: TRBJ2-5; clone size: NA; D gene: TRBD2
CDR3 protein: CASRAGFLTDTQYF; CDR3 DNA: TGTGCCAGCAGAGCAGGATTCTTGACAGATACGCAGTATTTT; V gene: TRBV2; J gene: TRBJ2-3; clone size: NA; D gene: NA
CDR3 protein: CASSERIIHGYTF; CDR3 DNA: TGTGCCAGCAGTGAGCGGATAATCCATGGCTACACCTTC; V gene: TRBV6-1; J gene: TRBJ1-2; clone size: NA; D gene: NA
CDR3 protein: CASSAGAFF; CDR3 DNA: TGTGCCAGCAGTGCGGGGGCTTTCTTT; V gene: TRBV6-1; J gene: TRBJ1-1; clone size: NA; D gene: NA
CDR3 protein: CASSGTKNLANTGELFF; CDR3 DNA: TGTGCCAGCAGCGGGACAAAGAATTTGGCGAACACCGGGGAGCTGTTTTTT; V gene: TRBV7-9; J gene: TRBJ2-2; clone size: NA; D gene: NA
CDR3 protein: CASSLAGQGSTGELFF; CDR3 DNA: TGTGCCAGCAGCTTGGCTGGACAGGGGAGCACCGGGGAGCTGTTTTTT; V gene: TRBV5-6; J gene: TRBJ2-2; clone size: once; D gene: TRBD1
CDR3 protein: CASTPPLDTNTEAFF; CDR3 DNA: TGTGCCAGCACCCCTCCGTTGGACACGAACACTGAAGCTTTCTTT; V gene: TRBV7-9; J gene: TRBJ1-1; clone size: few; D gene: NA
CDR3 protein: CASSSTGTSNEQFF; CDR3 DNA: TGTGCCAGCAGCTCTACCGGGACTAGCAATGAGCAGTTCTTC; V gene: TRBV5-4; J gene: TRBJ2-1; clone size: few; D gene: TRBD2
CDR3 protein: CASSAGQGASYEQYF; CDR3 DNA: TGTGCCAGCAGCGCCGGACAGGGGGCCTCCTACGAGCAGTACTTC; V gene: TRBV7-6; J gene: TRBJ2-7; clone size: few; D gene: TRBD1
CDR3 protein: CAWSVLRGRDEKLFF; CDR3 DNA: TGTGCCTGGAGTGTATTGAGGGGGCGCGATGAAAAACTGTTTTTT; V gene: TRBV30; J gene: TRBJ1-4; clone size: NA; D gene: TRBD1
CDR3 protein: CASSPRTEKGPLRAEQYF; CDR3 DNA: TGTGCCAGCAGCCCTCGGACAGAAAAAGGCCCCCTTCGAGCCGAGCAGTACTTC; V gene: TRBV7-9; J gene: TRBJ2-7; clone size: few; D gene: NA
CDR3 protein: CSTGTGGNEQYF; CDR3 DNA: TGCAGCACGGGGACAGGGGGCAACGAGCAGTACTTC; V gene: TRBV29-1; J gene: TRBJ2-7; clone size: NA; D gene: TRBD1
CDR3 protein: CASSGSGRGEDEQYF; CDR3 DNA: TGTGCCAGCAGCGGGAGCGGGAGGGGGGAAGATGAGCAGTACTTC; V gene: TRBV5-6; J gene: TRBJ2-7; clone size: NA; D gene: TRBD2
CDR3 protein: CASSLGLAGEQYF; CDR3 DNA: TGTGCCAGCAGCCTCGGACTAGCGGGAGAGCAGTACTTC; V gene: TRBV7-2; J gene: TRBJ2-7; clone size: NA; D gene: TRBD2
CDR3 protein: CASSYYRGFGDSPLHF; CDR3 DNA: TGTGCCAGCAGTTATTACAGGGGCTTTGGGGATTCACCCCTCCACTTT; V gene: TRBV6-5; J gene: TRBJ1-6; clone size: NA; D gene: TRBD1
CDR3 protein: CASSLAERLLIGYTF; CDR3 DNA: TGTGCCAGCAGCTTAGCCGAGAGACTCCTAATTGGCTACACCTTC; V gene: TRBV7-9; J gene: TRBJ1-2; clone size: once; D gene: NA
CDR3 protein: CASSADRGLVNTGELFF; CDR3 DNA: TGTGCCAGCTCAGCCGACAGGGGGCTTGTAAACACCGGGGAGCTGTTTTTT; V gene: TRBV18; J gene: TRBJ2-2; clone size: NA; D gene: TRBD1
CDR3 protein: CASSRRDSYEQYF; CDR3 DNA: TGTGCCAGCAGCCGCAGGGACTCCTACGAGCAGTACTTC; V gene: TRBV7-8; J gene: TRBJ2-7; clone size: NA; D gene: NA
CDR3 protein: CASSLSSGLVEQYF; CDR3 DNA: TGTGCCAGCAGCTTAAGTTCAGGGTTGGTCGAGCAGTACTTC; V gene: TRBV7-9; J gene: TRBJ2-7; clone size: NA; D gene: NA
CDR3 protein: CASSSQGPRAVAGYTF; CDR3 DNA: TGTGCCAGCAGTTCTCAGGGGCCTCGAGCAGTGGCTGGCTACACCTTC; V gene: TRBV27; J gene: TRBJ1-2; clone size: few; D gene: NA
CDR3 protein: CVLSQGLGTEAFF; CDR3 DNA: TGTGTACTCTCCCAGGGGCTCGGCACTGAAGCTTTCTTT; V gene: TRBV5-4; J gene: TRBJ1-1; clone size: NA; D gene: NA